The subject of this entry is one TCR beta chain. The antigen it binds to is not known. Base qualities are missing; no much larger clone stands one base away. The sample originates from a study of cytomegalovirus exposure and HLA in healthy donors (dated by TCRdb to about 2017). With regard to the full study: According to an earlier analysis of 587 of the donors, 150 million to 200 million T cells yielded 90 million to 140 million unique TCR beta sequences and around 300 Gb of sequence data. The number of donors typed differed by locus, with about 629-630 for A, B, C, DRB1 and DQB1, roughly 550 for DQA1, under 610 for DPA1, and 450 to 480 for DPB1. A later analysis re-examined previously published TCR beta repertoires from more than 650 donors and added high-resolution HLA genotyping to investigate patterns of TCR occurrence. Class I and class II HLA loci were covered by the typing at four-digit resolution. The study profiled the T cell repertoires of some 610 subjects by immunosequencing and related them to cytomegalovirus serostatus. To predict cytomegalovirus infection status, the study combined high-throughput TCR immunosequencing, statistical association of individual TCRs with disease status, and machine learning. In the later analysis, no new phenotypic data were used to find candidate immune exposures; instead, reliance was placed on TCR beta sequences and their occurrence across donors. A later genetic analysis used genome-wide SNP genotypes for about 65% of the roughly 700 donors, treating that subset as a discovery cohort. Of the roughly 420 genotyped donors, roughly 76% were placed in the genetic ancestry cluster associated with self-reported Caucasian donors. Along with the approximately 600-subject first cohort, a separate validation cohort of over 90 different subjects was used. In an earlier analysis of a few hundred of the donors, high-throughput TCR beta sequencing was used to judge whether each TCR beta V gene segment behaved as functional or pseudogenic. An early release that covered roughly 600 HLA-typed donors contained around 300 gigabases of sequencing data and 80 million or so unique TCR sequences. Among around 400 genotyped donors of the cohort, an average of about 240,000 unique TCR beta nucleotide sequences was sequenced per donor, of which 15% to 20% were non-productive. Donor age, sex, ethnicity and CMV serostatus were compiled alongside the repertoire data. About five DR-DQ haplotypes were treated as single units for association and clustering because of strong linkage in the cohort. The study aimed to test whether cataloging public T cell receptors could reveal signatures of past pathogen exposure. Every repertoire in the discovery cohort had been generated on one and the same sequencing platform. What the research found in general, with its limitations: A further reported finding was that TCR beta sequences accurately predicted the HLA-A and HLA-B alleles for most subjects in the first cohort. Presence/absence analyses assumed roughly uniform sequencing depth across donors, an assumption that may not hold. V-gene and J-gene trimming of TCR beta chains was associated with a missense DCLRE1C variant in a later genetic analysis, and the association was replicated in an independent cohort. In vitro tests confirmed that a few of the cytomegalovirus-associated TCR beta chains recognize cytomegalovirus antigens. In a later analysis, around 17,000 TCR beta sequences were associated with specific HLA alleles at a false discovery rate of 0.05. The study gave a list of about 170 TCR beta chains associated with cytomegalovirus. Because counts were too low, roughly 17 rarely observed V segments, including chromosome 9 orphons, were left out of the earlier analysis of some 640 of the donors. Most CMV-associated TCR beta chains appeared to be HLA-restricted in a later analysis, and the HLA associations seemed to be driven largely by CMV exposure. In an earlier analysis of around 600 of the donors, most TCR beta V segments were observed in productive rearrangements about 87% or about 30% of the time, broadly matching IMGT annotations. Correlated functional status among segregating V segments might be attributable to linkage disequilibrium, but an unknown experimental factor could not be ruled out. While some public TCRs were present in many individuals, most TCR sequences turned up only very rarely across donors. In a later analysis, several top co-occurrence clusters were reported to appear linked to parvovirus B19, influenza, CMV and Epstein-Barr virus. It was suggested by the authors that the approach could potentially be generalized to other disease states and immunological phenotypes. When HLA alleles, especially DR and DQ, strongly co-occurred, attributing TCR associations to individual alleles was difficult. Because HLA typing was missing for some donors at each locus, association tests included only the typed subset. According to a later genetic analysis, donors in an Asian-associated ancestry cluster had fewer N-insertions in productive TCRs than the roughly 660-donor mean. A cluster of highly shared sequence variants was judged likely to represent a technical artifact of the sequencing pipeline. In a later analysis, HLA-associated TCR beta chains were found to be more clonally expanded and to have lower generation probabilities than equally common non-associated chains. The classifier was reported to diagnose cytomegalovirus status with high specificity and sensitivity in both the original and validation cohorts. Immune exposure information for the cohort was limited to CMV serostatus. The 87-base-pair reads could not distinguish some IMGT-functional V segments, including TRBV6-2 and TRBV6-3, so those segments were excluded. A later analysis found that TCR association rates varied across HLA loci, with DRB1 alleles showing the most associated TCRs and HLA-C alleles the fewest. The cohort was sequenced for TCR beta chains only, and without alpha or paired-chain data the features that could be detected were limited.

Trimming takes 1 base off V and 3 bases off J; junction bases not matched to a gene: 2. Looking up the germline V gene yields CDR1 SGHDN and CDR2 FVKESK. The CDR3 spans 14 residues, from the cysteine through the phenylalanine. The retained sequence is limited to the CDR3, 42 bases, with the frame set at the first base. The library was built by means of the immunoSEQ multiplex PCR assay. A mixture of 60 forward primers for TCR Vbeta segments and 13 reverse primers for TCR Jbeta segments was used in the multiplex PCR. The CDR3 region of rearranged TCR beta genes was amplified from genomic DNA by a multiplex PCR assay. On the Illumina HiSeq System, the amplified TCR beta libraries were sequenced as 87-base-pair reads. The original pipeline was this. A later analysis tallied around 80 million unique TCR beta chains across the 660 or so repertoires, and roughly 11 million of those chains were shared by two or more donors. A nearest-neighbor algorithm error-corrected the raw reads and collapsed the reads into unique sequences, merging closely related sequences to remove PCR and sequencing errors. CDR3 sequences were aligned to IMGT reference sequences to assign V, D and J gene segments. For a sequence to be retained, a match of at least six nucleotides to both a V gene segment and a J gene segment was required. Rearrangements were classified as productive when the CDR3 lacked stop codons and remained in frame with V and J, and all other rearrangements were classified as non-productive. Following IMGT convention, CDR3 was defined as the stretch from the second conserved V-encoded cysteine up to the conserved J-encoded phenylalanine. Sequences without an unambiguous match to a single V gene segment were excluded from the earlier analysis of about 600 of the donors. An earlier analysis of about 600 of the donors called V segments functional above 56.7% productive rearrangements and segregating when the between-donor standard deviation exceeded 5%. To diagnose cytomegalovirus status from the catalog of TCR beta chain sequences, a statistical classification framework was built. V and J gene assignment, in a later analysis, came from comparing TCR nucleotide sequences with IMGT/GENE-DB human TR gene sequences. A later analysis assigned CDR3 sequences and most-parsimonious VDJ recombination scenarios with the TCRdist pipeline. A later analysis defined each TCR beta chain by its CDR3 amino acid sequence plus V-gene family, and excluded reads lacking a unique V-gene family. To address suspected cross-contamination and a sequencing artifact, a later analysis removed 450 to 700 highly shared, low-generation-probability nucleotide sequences. A later analysis calculated a clonal expansion index for each public chain from normalized within-repertoire ranks of inferred template counts. In a later analysis, generation probabilities were computed with a VDJ recombination model fitted to out-of-frame rearrangements, and the resulting probabilities were checked against IGoR. Hypergeometric tests were used in a later analysis to score TCR-TCR, TCR-HLA and TCR-CMV co-occurrence, with a repertoire-size bias correction applied to the TCR pairs. A later analysis estimated false discovery rates by permuting HLA or CMV assignments 20 times. A later analysis grouped co-occurring TCRs with DBSCAN, adding TCRdist sequence similarity when clustering within HLA-allele-positive subsets. Repertoires with fewer than 30,000 or more than 120,000 public chains were left out of co-occurrence clustering, as were five repertoires with anomalous nucleotide sharing. TCRdb's version of the immuneACCESS table is confined to in-frame rearrangements and falls short of the full clone set. An unresolved V gene accounts for under half of the shortfall where checked; the remainder is of unknown origin. V and J calls plus clone size are reproduced from that table; the DNA served to infer D and trimming. Across this sample there are over 150,000 clones, with about 81% seen only once. The ten largest clones capture roughly 2% of the sample.

The cohort consisted of 666 healthy bone marrow donors. All cohort members were sampled while nominally healthy, although unrecorded immune exposures were likely present. The donor was CMV seronegative and was included in the group of a few hundred seronegative cohort members. A peripheral blood sample was provided by each donor, and peripheral blood mononuclear cells were used for TCR beta sequencing. The Qiagen DNeasy Blood Extraction Kit was used to extract genomic DNA from the blood cell samples. The sequence came from a woman younger than 45 in good health and CMV-seronegative. Specimen: PBMCs. The chain is encoded by TRBV14 joined to TRBJ2-7, with TRBD2 matching 8 junction bases. The CDR3 reads as follows: CASSQASGYYEQYF. The nucleotides read TGTGCCAGCAGCCAAGCTAGCGGGTACTACGAGCAGTACTTC.